Here is one T cell receptor beta chain with its context. The antigen is unknown. This specimen comes from a study of beta chain features in type 1 diabetes. Study-wide results and limits: Compared to healthy donors, patients appeared to have naive, central memory and Treg TCRB repertoires that were more alike. TCRB CDR3s from Type 1 diabetes patients were moderately but significantly shorter in all four CD4+ subsets. Reads derived from cDNA could over-represent cells showing high TCR expression.

J gave up 4 bases and V 4 bases, and 9 bases lay outside the gene matches. CDR3 size: 15 residues. Germline CDR1 SGHTA, CDR2 FQGNSA. Investigators reverse transcribed all isolated RNA, so they sequenced expressed TCRB transcripts. Method: immunoSEQ multiplex PCR; TCRdb's copy keeps in-frame clones and lacks some. This table holds fewer than 400,000 clones, 7% to 10% found once. One heparinised draw, averaging about 110 mL, was taken per donor. Each sorted fraction was over 95% pure. The sequence came from a man aged 30-40 years with type 1 diabetes. V usage is TRBV7-2 and J usage is TRBJ2-7; 8 bases fit TRBD2. The sample consisted of central memory CD4+ T cells from blood. The CDR3 reads CASSWGGGPEYEQYF. The CDR3 DNA follows: TGTGCCAGCAGCTGGGGCGGGGGGCCGGAGTACGAGCAGTACTTC. The entire variable domain, with the rest obtained from reference TRBV7-2 and TRBJ2-7, is as follows: GAGVSQSPSNKVTEKGKDVELRCDPISGHTALYWYRQSLGQGLEFLIYFQGNSAPDKSGLPSDRFSAERTGGSVSTLTIQRTQQEDSAVYLCASSWGGGPEYEQYFGPGTRLTVT.